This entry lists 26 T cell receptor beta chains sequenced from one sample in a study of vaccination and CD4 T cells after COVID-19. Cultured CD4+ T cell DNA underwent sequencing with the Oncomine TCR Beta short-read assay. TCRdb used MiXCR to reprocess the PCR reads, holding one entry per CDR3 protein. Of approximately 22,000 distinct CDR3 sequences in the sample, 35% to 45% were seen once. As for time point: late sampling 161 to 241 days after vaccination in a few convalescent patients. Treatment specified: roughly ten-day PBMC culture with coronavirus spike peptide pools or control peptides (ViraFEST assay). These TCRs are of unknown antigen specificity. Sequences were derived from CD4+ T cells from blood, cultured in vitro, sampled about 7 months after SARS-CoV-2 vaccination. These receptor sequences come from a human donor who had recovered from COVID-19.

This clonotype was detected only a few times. The DNA of the CDR3 is TGTGCCAGTAGTATAGGGGTGCCGATTCGGAGCAATCAGCCCCAGCATTTT. Translating gives CASSIGVPIRSNQPQHF. This sequence joins TRBV19 and TRBJ1-5; no clear D. Germline CDR1 is LNHDA and CDR2 is SQIVND (reference sequence). The CDR3 contains 17 residues. V lost 1 base, J lost 1 base, and 14 bases lay in between.

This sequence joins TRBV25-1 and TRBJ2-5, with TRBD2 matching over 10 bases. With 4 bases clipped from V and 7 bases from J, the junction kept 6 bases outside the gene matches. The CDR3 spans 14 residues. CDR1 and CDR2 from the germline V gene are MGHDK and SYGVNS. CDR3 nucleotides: TGTGCCAGCAGTGGCCCCCGGACTAGCGGGACCCAGTACTTC. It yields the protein CASSGPRTSGTQYF.

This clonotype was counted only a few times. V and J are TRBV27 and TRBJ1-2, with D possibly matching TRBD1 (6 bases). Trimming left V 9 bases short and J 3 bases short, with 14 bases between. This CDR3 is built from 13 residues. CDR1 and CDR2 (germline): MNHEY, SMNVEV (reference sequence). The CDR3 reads CASGTRDDYGYTF. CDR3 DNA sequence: TGTGCCAGTGGGACAAGGGACGACTATGGCTACACCTTC.

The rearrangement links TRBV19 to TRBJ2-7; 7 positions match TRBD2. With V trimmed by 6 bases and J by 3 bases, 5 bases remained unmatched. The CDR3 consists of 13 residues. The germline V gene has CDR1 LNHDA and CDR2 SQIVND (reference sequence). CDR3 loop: CASSPGRSYEQYF. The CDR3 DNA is TGTGCCAGTAGCCCCGGGAGGAGCTACGAGCAGTACTTC.

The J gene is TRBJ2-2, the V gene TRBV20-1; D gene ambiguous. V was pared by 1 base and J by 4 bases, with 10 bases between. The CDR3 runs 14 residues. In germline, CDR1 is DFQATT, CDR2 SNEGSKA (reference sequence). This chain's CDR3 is CSARVHGGTGELFF. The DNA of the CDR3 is TGCAGTGCTAGAGTACACGGCGGCACCGGGGAGCTGTTTTTT.

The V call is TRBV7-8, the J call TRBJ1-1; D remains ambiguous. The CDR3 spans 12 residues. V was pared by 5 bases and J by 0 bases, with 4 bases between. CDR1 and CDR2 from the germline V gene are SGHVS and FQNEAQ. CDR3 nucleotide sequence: TGTGCCAGCAGCGTCGTGAACACTGAAGCTTTCTTT. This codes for CASSVVNTEAFF.

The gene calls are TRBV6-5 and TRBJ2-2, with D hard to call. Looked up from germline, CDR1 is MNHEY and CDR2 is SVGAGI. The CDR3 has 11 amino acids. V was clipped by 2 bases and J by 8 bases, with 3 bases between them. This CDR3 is CASSYEGELFF. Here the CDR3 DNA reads TGTGCCAGCAGTTACGAGGGGGAGCTGTTTTTT.

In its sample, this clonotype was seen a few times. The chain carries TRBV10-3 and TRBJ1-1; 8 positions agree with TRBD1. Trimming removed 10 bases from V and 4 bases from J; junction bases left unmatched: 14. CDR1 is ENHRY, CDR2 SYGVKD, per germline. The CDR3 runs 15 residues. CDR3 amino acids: CATHGQGNVGTEAFF. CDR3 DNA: TGTGCCACCCACGGACAGGGCAATGTGGGCACTGAAGCTTTCTTT.

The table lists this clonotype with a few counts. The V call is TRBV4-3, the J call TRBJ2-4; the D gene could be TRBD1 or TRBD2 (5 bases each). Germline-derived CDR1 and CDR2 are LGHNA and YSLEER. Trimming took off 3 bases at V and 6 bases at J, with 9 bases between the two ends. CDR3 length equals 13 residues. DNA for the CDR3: TGCGCCAGCAGCCAGATAGGGACAAACATTCAGTACTTC. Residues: CASSQIGTNIQYF.

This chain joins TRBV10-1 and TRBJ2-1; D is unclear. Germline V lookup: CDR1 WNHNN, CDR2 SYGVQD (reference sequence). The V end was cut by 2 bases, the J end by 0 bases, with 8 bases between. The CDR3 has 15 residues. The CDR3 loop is CASSEGSVSYNEQFF. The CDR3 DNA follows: TGCGCCAGCAGTGAGGGATCGGTCTCCTACAATGAGCAGTTCTTC.

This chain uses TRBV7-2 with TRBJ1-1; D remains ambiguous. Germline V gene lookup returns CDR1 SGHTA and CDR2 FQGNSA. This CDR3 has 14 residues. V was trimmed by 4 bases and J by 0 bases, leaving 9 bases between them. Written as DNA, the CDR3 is TGTGCCAGCAGCTCCGTAGGCATGAACACTGAAGCTTTCTTT. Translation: CASSSVGMNTEAFF. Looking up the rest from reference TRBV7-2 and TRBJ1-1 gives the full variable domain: GAGVSQSPSNKVTEKGKDVELRCDPISGHTALYWYRQSLGQGLEFLIYFQGNSAPDKSGLPSDRFSAERTGGSVSTLTIQRTQQEDSAVYLCASSSVGMNTEAFFGQGTRLTVV.

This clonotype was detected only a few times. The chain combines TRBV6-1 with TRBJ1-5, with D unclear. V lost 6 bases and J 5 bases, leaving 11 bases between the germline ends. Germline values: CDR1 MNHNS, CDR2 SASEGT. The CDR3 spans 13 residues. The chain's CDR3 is CASSVDGDQPQHF. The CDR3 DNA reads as TGTGCCAGCAGCGTAGACGGAGATCAGCCCCAGCATTTT.

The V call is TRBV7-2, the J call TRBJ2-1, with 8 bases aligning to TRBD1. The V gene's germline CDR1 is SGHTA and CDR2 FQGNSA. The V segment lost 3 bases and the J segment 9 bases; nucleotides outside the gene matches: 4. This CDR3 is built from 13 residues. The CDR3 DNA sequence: TGTGCCAGCAGCTTGGACAGGGTAACTGAGCAGTTCTTC. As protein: CASSLDRVTEQFF.

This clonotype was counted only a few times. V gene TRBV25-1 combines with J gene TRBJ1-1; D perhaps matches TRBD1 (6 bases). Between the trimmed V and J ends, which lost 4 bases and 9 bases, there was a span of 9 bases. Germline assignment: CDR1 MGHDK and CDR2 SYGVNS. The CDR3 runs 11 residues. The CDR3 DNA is TGTGCCAGCAGTGTTGACAGGAAAGCTTTCTTT. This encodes CASSVDRKAFF.

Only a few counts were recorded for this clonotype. The DNA for the CDR3 is TGCACCCCCCGGGAGGGAGAGACCCAGTACTTC. Its translation: CTPREGETQYF. The chain couples TRBV20-1 to TRBJ2-5; 8 nucleotides align to TRBD2. The CDR3 consists of 11 residues. Germline V gene lookup returns CDR1 DFQATT and CDR2 SNEGSKA (reference sequence).

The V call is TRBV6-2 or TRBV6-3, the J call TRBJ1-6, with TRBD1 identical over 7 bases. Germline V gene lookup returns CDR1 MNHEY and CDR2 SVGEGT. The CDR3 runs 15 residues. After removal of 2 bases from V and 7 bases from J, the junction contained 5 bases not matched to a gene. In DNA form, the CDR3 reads TGTGCCAGCAGTTACGGGACAGTTCTGAATTCACCCCTCCACTTT. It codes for CASSYGTVLNSPLHF.

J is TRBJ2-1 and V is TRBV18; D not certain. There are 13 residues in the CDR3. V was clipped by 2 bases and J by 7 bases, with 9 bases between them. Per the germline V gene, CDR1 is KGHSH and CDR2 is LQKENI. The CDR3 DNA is TGTGCCAGCTCACCAGGCAGGAGTAATGAGCAGTTCTTC. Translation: CASSPGRSNEQFF.

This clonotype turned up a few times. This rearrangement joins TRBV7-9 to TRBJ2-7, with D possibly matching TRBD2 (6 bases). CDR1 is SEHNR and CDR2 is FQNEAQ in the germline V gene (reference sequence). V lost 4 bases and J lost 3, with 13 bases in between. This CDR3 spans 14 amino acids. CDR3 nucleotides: TGTGCCAGCAGCTCCGGCGGGGCAGACTACGAGCAGTACTTC. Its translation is CASSSGGADYEQYF. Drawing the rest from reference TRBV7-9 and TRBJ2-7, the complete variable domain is DTGVSQNPRHKITKRGQNVTFRCDPISEHNRLYWYRQTLGQGPEFLTYFQNEAQLEKSRLLSDRFSAERPKGSFSTLEIQRTEQGDSAMYLCASSSGGADYEQYFGPGTRLTVT.

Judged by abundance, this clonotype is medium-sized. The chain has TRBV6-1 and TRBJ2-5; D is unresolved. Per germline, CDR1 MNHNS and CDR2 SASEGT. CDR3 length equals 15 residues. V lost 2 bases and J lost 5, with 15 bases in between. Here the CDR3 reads CASSERSDGRETQYF. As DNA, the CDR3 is TGTGCCAGCAGTGAACGGAGTGACGGTCGGGAGACCCAGTACTTC.

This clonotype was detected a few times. The CDR3 here is CATSRQGLEETQYF. The DNA of the CDR3 is TGTGCCACCAGCCGACAGGGATTGGAAGAGACCCAGTACTTC. V gene TRBV15 combines with J gene TRBJ2-5, with 7 bases aligning to TRBD1. The V segment lost 5 bases and the J segment 3 bases; nucleotides outside the gene matches: 6. The CDR3 totals 14 residues. Germline values: CDR1 LNHNV, CDR2 YYDKDF (reference sequence).

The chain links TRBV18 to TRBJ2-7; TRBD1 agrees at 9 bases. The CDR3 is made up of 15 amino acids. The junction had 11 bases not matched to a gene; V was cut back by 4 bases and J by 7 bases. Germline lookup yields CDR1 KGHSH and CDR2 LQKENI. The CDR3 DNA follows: TGTGCCAGCTCACGTCCCGGGACAGGGACGAGAGAGCAGTACTTC. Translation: CASSRPGTGTREQYF.

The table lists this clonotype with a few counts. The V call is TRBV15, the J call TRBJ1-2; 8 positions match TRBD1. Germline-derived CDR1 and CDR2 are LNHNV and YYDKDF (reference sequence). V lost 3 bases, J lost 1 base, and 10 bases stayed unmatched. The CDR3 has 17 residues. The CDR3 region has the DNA TGTGCCACCAGCAGGGACTCGACAGGGGAGGGTAACTATGGCTACACCTTC. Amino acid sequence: CATSRDSTGEGNYGYTF.

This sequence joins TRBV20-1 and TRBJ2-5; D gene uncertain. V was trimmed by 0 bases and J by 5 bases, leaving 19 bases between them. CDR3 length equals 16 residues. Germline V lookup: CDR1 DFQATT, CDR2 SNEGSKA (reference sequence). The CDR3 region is CSARDRPRPKSETQYF. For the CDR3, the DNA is TGCAGTGCTAGAGATCGGCCCAGGCCTAAGTCGGAGACCCAGTACTTC.

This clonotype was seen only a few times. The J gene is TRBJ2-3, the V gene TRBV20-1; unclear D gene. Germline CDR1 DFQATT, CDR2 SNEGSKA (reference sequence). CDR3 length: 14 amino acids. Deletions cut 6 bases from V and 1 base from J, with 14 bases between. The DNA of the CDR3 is TGCAGTGCCGAGAACGCGGACGGCACAGATACGCAGTATTTT. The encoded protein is CSAENADGTDTQYF.

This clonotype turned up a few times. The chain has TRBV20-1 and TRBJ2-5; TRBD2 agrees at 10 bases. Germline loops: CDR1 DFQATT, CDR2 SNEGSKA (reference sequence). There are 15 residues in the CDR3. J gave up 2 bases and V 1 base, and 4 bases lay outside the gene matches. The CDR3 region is CSARGAGGFQETQYF. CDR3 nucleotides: TGCAGTGCTAGAGGAGCGGGAGGGTTTCAAGAGACCCAGTACTTC.

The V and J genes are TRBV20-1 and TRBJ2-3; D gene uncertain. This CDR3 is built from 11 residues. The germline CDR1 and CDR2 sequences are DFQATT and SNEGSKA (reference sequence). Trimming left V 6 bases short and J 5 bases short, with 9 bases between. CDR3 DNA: TGCAGTGCCCAAATAGAAGATACGCAGTATTTT. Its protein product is CSAQIEDTQYF.